This T cell receptor (beta chain) emerged from a study of T-cell reconstitution after alpha-beta-depleted transplantation in children. This clonotype has a count of ten or more. V gave up 6 bases and J gave up 6 bases, with 15 bases separating them. The CDR3 runs to 14 residues. Germline V gene data show CDR1 as ENHRY and CDR2 as SYGVKD. TCRbeta library construction was performed incorporating unique molecular identifiers. TCRdb processed the PCR reads anew with MiXCR; each CDR3 protein has one entry. The data hold hundreds of thousands of distinct CDR3 sequences, with roughly 15% observed a single time.

The chain carries TRBV10-3 and TRBJ2-1; D uncertain. The TCR originated in a human donor who donated a stem cell graft to a child with acute myeloid leukemia. The material sequenced was PBMCs from the stem cell graft donor, taken from the stem cell graft. For the CDR3, the DNA is TGTGCCATCAGCGAAGGCCCCCGAAGCAATGAGCAGTTCTTC. Protein: CAISEGPRSNEQFF.